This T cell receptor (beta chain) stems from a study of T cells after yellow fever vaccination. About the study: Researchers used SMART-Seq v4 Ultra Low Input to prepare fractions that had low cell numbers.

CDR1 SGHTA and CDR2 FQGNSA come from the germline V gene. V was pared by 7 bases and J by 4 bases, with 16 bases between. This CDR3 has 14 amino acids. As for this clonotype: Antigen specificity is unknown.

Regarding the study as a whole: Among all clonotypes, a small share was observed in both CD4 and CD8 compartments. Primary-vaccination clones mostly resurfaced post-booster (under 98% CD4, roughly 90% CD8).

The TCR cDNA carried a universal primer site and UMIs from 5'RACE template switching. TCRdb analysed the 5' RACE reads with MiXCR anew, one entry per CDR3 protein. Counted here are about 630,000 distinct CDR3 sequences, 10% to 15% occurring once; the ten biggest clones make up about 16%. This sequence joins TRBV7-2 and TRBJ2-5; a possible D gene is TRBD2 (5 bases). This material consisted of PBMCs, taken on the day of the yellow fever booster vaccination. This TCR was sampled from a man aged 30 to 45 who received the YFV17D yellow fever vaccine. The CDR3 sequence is CASNFGGHRETQYF. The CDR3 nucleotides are TGTGCCAGCAATTTCGGCGGGCACCGAGAGACCCAGTACTTC.